Here is one TCR beta chain with its context. Its antigen target is currently unknown. Per-nucleotide qualities are absent, and no much larger clonotype sits a single base away. Taken from cysteine to phenylalanine, the CDR3 has 15 residues. Just CDR3 DNA is preserved here, 45 bases in frame from base 1. Cut back by 4 bases and 1 base, the V and J ends lie 15 bases apart. The germline V gene gives CDR1 as SGHTS and CDR2 as YDEGEE. Preparation of the library involved the immunoSEQ multiplex PCR assay. In TCRdb, the immuneACCESS table is reduced to in-frame sequences with V and J assigned. These tables do not hold every clone; where another copy was compared, an unresolved V gene accounts for under half, and the others remain unexplained. Recorded for this sample are some 130,000 clones; about 93% of them occurred a single time. Clones ranked in the top ten supply more than 2% of the sample. The data belong to a study of control samples from healthy donors and cancer patients (TCRdb year 2020).

Sequencing used blood. This TCR came from a man younger than 35 in good health. The chain was built from TRBV5-8 and TRBJ2-7; the D gene is perhaps TRBD2, from 6 matching bases. The nucleotides are TGTGCCAGCAGCCTCATTGGAGGGACTTCCTACGAGCAGTACTTC. Its coded protein is CASSLIGGTSYEQYF.